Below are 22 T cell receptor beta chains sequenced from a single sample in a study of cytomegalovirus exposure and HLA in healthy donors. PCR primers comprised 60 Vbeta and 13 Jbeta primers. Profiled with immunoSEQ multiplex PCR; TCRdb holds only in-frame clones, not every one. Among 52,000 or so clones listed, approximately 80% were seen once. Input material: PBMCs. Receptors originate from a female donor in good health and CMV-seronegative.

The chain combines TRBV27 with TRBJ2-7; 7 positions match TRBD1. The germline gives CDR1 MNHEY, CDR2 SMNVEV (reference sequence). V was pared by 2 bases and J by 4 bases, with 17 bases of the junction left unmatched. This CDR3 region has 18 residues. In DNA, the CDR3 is TGTGCCAGCAGTTTAATACCCCCGCCAAGGGGGCGCTCATACGAGCAGTACTTC. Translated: CASSLIPPPRGRSYEQYF.

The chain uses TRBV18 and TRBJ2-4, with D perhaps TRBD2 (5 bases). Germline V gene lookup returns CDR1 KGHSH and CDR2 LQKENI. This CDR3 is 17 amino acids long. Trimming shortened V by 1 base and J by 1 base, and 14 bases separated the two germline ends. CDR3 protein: CASSPQRSRRAKNIQYF. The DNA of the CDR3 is TGTGCCAGCTCACCACAAAGGTCGAGGAGGGCCAAAAACATTCAGTACTTC.

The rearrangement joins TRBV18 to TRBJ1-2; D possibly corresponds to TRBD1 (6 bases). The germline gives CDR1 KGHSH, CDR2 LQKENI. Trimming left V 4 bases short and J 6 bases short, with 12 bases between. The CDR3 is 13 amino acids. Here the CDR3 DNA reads TGTGCCAGCTCACAAGTTGCAGGGGATGGCTACACCTTC. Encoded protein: CASSQVAGDGYTF.

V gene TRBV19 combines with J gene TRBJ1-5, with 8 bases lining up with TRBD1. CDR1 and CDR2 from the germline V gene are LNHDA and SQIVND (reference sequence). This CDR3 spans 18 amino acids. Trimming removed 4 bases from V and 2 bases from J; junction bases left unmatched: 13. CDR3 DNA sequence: TGTGCCAGTAGTACCTATACAGGGGGTATAGGAGGCAATCAGCCCCAGCATTTT. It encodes CASSTYTGGIGGNQPQHF.

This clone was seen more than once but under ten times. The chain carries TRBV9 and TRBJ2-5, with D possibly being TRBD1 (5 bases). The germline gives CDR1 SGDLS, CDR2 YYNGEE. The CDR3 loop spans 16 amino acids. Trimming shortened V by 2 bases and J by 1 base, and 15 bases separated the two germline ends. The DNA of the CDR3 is TGTGCCAGCAGCGTGCAAGGAAGGGGCGTCCAAGAGACCCAGTACTTC. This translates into CASSVQGRGVQETQYF. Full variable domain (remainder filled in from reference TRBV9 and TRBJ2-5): DSGVTQTPKHLITATGQRVTLRCSPRSGDLSVYWYQQSLDQGLQFLIQYYNGEERAKGNILERFSAQQFPDLHSELNLSSLELGDSALYFCASSVQGRGVQETQYFGPGTRLLVL.

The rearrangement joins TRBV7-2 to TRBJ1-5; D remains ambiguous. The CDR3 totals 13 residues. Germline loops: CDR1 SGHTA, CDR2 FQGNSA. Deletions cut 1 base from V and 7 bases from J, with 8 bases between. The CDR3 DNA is TGTGCCAGCAGCTTAGAACATTCCCAGCCCCAGCATTTT. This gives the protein CASSLEHSQPQHF. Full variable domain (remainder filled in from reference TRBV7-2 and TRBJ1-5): GAGVSQSPSNKVTEKGKDVELRCDPISGHTALYWYRQSLGQGLEFLIYFQGNSAPDKSGLPSDRFSAERTGGSVSTLTIQRTQQEDSAVYLCASSLEHSQPQHFGDGTRLSIL.

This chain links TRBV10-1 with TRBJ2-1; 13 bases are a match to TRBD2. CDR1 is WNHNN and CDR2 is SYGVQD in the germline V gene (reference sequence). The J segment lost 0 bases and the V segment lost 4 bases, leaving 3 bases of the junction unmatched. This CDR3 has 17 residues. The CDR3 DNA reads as TGCGCCAGCAGTGGGGGACTAGCGGGGAGCTCCTACAATGAGCAGTTCTTC. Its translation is CASSGGLAGSSYNEQFF.

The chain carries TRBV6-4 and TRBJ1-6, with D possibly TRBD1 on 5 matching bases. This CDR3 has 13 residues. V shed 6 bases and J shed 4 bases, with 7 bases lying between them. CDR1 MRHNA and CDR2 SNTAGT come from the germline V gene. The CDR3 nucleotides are TGTGCCAGCAGGGCAGGGTATAATTCACCCCTCCACTTT. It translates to CASRAGYNSPLHF.

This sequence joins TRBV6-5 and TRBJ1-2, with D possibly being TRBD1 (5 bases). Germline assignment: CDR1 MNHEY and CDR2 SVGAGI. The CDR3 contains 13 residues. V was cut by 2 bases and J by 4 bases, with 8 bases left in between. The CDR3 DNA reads TGTGCCAGCAGTTACAGGGGCCTCTATGGCTACACCTTC. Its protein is CASSYRGLYGYTF.

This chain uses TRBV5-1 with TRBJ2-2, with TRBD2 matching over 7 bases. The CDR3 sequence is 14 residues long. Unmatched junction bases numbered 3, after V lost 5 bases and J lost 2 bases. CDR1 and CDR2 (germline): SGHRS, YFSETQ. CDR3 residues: CASSSGSNTGELFF. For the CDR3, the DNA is TGCGCCAGCAGTAGCGGGTCCAACACCGGGGAGCTGTTTTTT.

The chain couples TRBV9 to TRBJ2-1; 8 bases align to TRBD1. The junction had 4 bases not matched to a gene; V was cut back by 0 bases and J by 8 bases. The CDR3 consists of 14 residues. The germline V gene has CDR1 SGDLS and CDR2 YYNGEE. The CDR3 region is CASSVETGDHEQFF. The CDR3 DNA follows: TGTGCCAGCAGCGTAGAGACAGGGGACCATGAGCAGTTCTTC.

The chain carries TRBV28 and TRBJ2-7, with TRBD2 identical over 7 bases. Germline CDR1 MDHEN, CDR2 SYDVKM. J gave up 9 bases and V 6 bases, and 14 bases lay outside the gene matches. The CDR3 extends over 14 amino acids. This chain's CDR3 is CASSLSGGTGRQYF. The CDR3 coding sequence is TGTGCCAGCAGCTTGTCGGGGGGAACGGGAAGGCAGTACTTC.

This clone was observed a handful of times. The CDR3 is CASSPGTSRELFF. The CDR3 DNA reads as TGTGCCAGCTCACCAGGGACAAGCCGAGAGCTGTTTTTT. The chain is built from TRBV18 and TRBJ2-2, with D possibly being TRBD1 (6 bases). V was clipped by 2 bases and J by 11 bases, with 12 bases between them. The germline gives CDR1 KGHSH, CDR2 LQKENI. The CDR3 is 13 residues long.

The CDR3 sequence: CSVGRSGAWDEQFF. CDR3 in DNA: TGCAGCGTTGGACGTAGCGGGGCCTGGGATGAGCAGTTCTTC. The chain joins TRBV29-1 to TRBJ2-1, with 8 positions matching TRBD2. After removal of 4 bases from V and 8 bases from J, the junction contained 10 bases not matched to a gene. Germline values: CDR1 SQVTM, CDR2 ANQGSEA. The CDR3 extends over 14 amino acids.

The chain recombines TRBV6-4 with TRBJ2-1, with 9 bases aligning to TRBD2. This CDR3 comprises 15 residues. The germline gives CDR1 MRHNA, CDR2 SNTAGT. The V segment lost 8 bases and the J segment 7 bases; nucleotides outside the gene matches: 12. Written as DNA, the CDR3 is TGTGCCAGCTCCCCCGGGTTAGCGGGGGATAATGAGCAGTTCTTC. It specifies CASSPGLAGDNEQFF.

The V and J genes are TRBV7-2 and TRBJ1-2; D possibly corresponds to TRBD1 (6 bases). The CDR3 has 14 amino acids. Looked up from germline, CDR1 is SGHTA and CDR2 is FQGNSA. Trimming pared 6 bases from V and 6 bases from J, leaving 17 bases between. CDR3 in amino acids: CASRPWTEDDGYTF. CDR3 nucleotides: TGTGCCAGCAGGCCCTGGACAGAGGATGATGGCTACACCTTC.

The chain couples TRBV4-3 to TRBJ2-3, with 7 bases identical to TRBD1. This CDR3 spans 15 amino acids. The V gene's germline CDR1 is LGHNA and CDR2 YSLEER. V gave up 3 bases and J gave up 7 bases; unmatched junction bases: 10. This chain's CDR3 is CASSHGQDTTYTQYF. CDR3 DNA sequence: TGCGCCAGCAGCCACGGACAGGACACAACTTATACGCAGTATTTT.

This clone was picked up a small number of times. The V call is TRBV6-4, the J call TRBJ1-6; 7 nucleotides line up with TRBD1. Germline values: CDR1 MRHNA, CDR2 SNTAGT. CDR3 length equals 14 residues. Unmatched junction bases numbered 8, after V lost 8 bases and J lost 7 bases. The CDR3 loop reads CASETGQLNSPLHF. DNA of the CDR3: TGTGCCAGCGAAACGGGACAGCTGAATTCACCCCTCCACTTT.

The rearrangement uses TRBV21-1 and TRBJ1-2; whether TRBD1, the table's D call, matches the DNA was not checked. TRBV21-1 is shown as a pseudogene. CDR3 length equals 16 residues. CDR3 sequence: CASSPRFRQGHYGYTF. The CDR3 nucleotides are TGTGCCAGCAGCCCTCGTTTCAGACAGGGTCACTATGGCTACACCTTC.

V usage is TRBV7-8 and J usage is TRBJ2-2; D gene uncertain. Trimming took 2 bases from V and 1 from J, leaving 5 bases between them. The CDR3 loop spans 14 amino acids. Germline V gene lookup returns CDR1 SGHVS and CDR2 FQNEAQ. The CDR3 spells CASSLRQNTGELFF. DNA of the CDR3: TGTGCCAGCAGCTTAAGACAGAACACCGGGGAGCTGTTTTTT. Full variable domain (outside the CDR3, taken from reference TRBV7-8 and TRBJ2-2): GAGVSQSPRYKVAKRGQDVALRCDPISGHVSLFWYQQALGQGPEFLTYFQNEAQLDKSGLPSDRFFAERPEGSVSTLKIQRTQQEDSAVYLCASSLRQNTGELFFGEGSRLTVL.

CDR3 DNA sequence: TGTGCCAGCAAGCCAGTGAACAGTCCTAACACTGAAGCTTTCTTT. It translates to CASKPVNSPNTEAFF. The chain recombines TRBV2 with TRBJ1-1, with no clear D. Germline V lookup: CDR1 SNHLY, CDR2 FYNNEI. V was cut by 7 bases and J by 2 bases, with 17 bases left in between. The CDR3 contains 15 residues.

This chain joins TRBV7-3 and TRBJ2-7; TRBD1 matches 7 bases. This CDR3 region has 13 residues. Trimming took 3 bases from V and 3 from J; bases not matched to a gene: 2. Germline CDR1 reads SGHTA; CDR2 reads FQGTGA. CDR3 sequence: CASSFAGGYEQYF. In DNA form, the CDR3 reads TGTGCCAGCAGCTTTGCAGGGGGCTACGAGCAGTACTTC. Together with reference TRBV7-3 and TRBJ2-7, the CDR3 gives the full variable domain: GAGVSQTPSNKVTEKGKYVELRCDPISGHTALYWYRQSLGQGPEFLIYFQGTGAADDSGLPNDRFFAVRPEGSVSTLKIQRTERGDSAVYLCASSFAGGYEQYFGPGTRLTVT.